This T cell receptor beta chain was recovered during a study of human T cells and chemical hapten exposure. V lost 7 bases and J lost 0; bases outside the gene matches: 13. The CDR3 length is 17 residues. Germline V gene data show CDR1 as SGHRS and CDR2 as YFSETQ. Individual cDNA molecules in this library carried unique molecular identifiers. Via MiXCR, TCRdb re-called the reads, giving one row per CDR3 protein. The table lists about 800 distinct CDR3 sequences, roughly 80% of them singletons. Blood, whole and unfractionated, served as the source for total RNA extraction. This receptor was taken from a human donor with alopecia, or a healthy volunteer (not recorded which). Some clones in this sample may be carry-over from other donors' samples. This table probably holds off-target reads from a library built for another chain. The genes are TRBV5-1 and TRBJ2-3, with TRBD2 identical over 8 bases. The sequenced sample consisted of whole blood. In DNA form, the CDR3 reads TGCGCCAGCGGCCACCGTCGCGGGGGGCCTAGCACAGATACGCAGTATTTT. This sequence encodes CASGHRRGGPSTDTQYF.